One TCR beta chain is described in this entry. Between the trimmed V and J ends, which lost 2 bases and 2 bases, there was a span of 16 bases. Germline lookup yields CDR1 MGHRA and CDR2 YSYEKL. This CDR3 has 17 amino acids. The protocol was immunoSEQ multiplex PCR, while the TCRdb copy is restricted to in-frame clones and leaves out a portion. The sample has more than 300,000 clones; approximately 80% are singletons. The data were obtained in a study of cytotoxic CD8 clonotypes in ibrutinib-treated CLL. This specimen consisted of PBMCs, obtained before ibrutinib treatment. J is TRBJ1-5 and V is TRBV4-1, with no clear D. This receptor was taken from a human donor with chronic lymphocytic leukemia. CDR3 loop: CASSQFVVGIGNQPQHF. Here the CDR3 DNA reads TGCGCCAGCAGCCAATTCGTAGTAGGTATTGGCAATCAGCCCCAGCATTTT.